These 30 T cell receptor beta chains share one sample of origin, sequenced in a study of PD-1 blockade in classical Hodgkin lymphoma. Sequencing was performed with immunoSEQ multiplex PCR; in TCRdb, only in-frame clones are kept and a portion is missing. This table has about 64,000 clones, around 94% appearing once. Time point: cycle 4 day 1 (C4D1), after 6 weeks of nivolumab. Relapse was seen in all patients after autologous stem cell transplantation, and brentuximab vedotin exposure was variable. The material sequenced was peripheral blood mononuclear cells (PBMCs), taken before the fourth cycle of nivolumab. These receptors came from a human donor with classical Hodgkin lymphoma.

V gene TRBV15 combines with J gene TRBJ2-1; TRBD2 agrees at 11 bases. This CDR3 is built from 16 residues. Trimming cost V 0 bases and J 6 bases; bases outside gene matches: 4. CDR1 is LNHNV, CDR2 YYDKDF, per germline (reference sequence). CDR3 coding DNA: TGTGCCACCAGCAGAGATCTAGGACTAGCGGGCAATGAGCAGTTCTTC. It is translated as CATSRDLGLAGNEQFF.

V usage is TRBV4-1 and J usage is TRBJ2-1, with 9 bases fitting TRBD1. The CDR3 totals 17 residues. Germline-derived CDR1 and CDR2 are MGHRA and YSYEKL. V shed 3 bases and J 5 bases; nucleotides not matched to a gene: 11. As DNA, the CDR3 is TGCGCCAGCAGCCAGTCTCCAACGGGACAGGGAAACAATGAGCAGTTCTTC. This gives the protein CASSQSPTGQGNNEQFF.

This clone has just one count. CDR3 DNA: TGTGCCAGCAGTCCAGGGAGGGGGGAACATTACAATGAGCAGTTCTTC. It is translated as CASSPGRGEHYNEQFF. This chain uses TRBV2 with TRBJ2-1, with D possibly matching TRBD2 (7 bases). This CDR3 is 16 amino acids long. V was trimmed by 5 bases and J by 4 bases, leaving 18 bases between them. CDR1 and CDR2 from the germline V gene are SNHLY and FYNNEI.

The chain is built from TRBV27 and TRBJ2-7; tentatively, D is TRBD2 (6 bases). The V end lost 6 bases, the J end lost 2 bases, and 8 bases lay between the germline ends. The length of the CDR3 is 12 residues. Germline V gene lookup returns CDR1 MNHEY and CDR2 SMNVEV (reference sequence). CDR3 region: CASSGGAYEQYF. In DNA, the CDR3 is TGTGCCAGCAGCGGAGGGGCCTACGAGCAGTACTTC.

The count of this clone is one. The chain recombines TRBV4-2 with TRBJ2-2; 8 bases are a match to TRBD2. The CDR3 spans 18 residues. The germline CDR1 and CDR2 sequences are LGHNA and YNFKEQ. J lost 3 bases, V lost 1 base, and 10 bases had no gene match. The CDR3 sequence: CASSQGKGGRSDTGELFF. Written as DNA, the CDR3 is TGTGCCAGCAGCCAAGGGAAGGGCGGGAGGTCGGACACCGGGGAGCTGTTTTTT.

This clone was counted a few times. V is TRBV6-4 and J is TRBJ1-2; TRBD1 matches at 8 bases. Germline values: CDR1 MRHNA, CDR2 SNTAGT. V trimming: 2 bases; J trimming: 7 bases; junction bases outside the gene matches: 6. CDR3 size: 14 residues. CDR3 bases: TGTGCCAGCAGTGACACCGACAGGGGAATTGGCTACACCTTC. The encoded protein is CASSDTDRGIGYTF.

The gene calls are TRBV9 and TRBJ2-1, with 7 bases identical to TRBD2. V shed 0 bases, J shed 2 bases, and the junction held 17 bases outside the gene matches. CDR3 size: 20 residues. CDR1 is SGDLS and CDR2 is YYNGEE in the germline V gene. CDR3 loop: CASSVEPLRPYSGPYNEQFF. In DNA, the CDR3 is TGTGCCAGCAGCGTAGAGCCCCTCCGCCCCTATAGCGGGCCCTACAATGAGCAGTTCTTC.

The CDR3, as DNA: TGTGCCAGCACCCCAGGCAGTGCATCAGCCAAAAACATTCAGTACTTC. Its protein is CASTPGSASAKNIQYF. The chain joins TRBV28 to TRBJ2-4, with D unresolved. Looked up from germline, CDR1 is MDHEN and CDR2 is SYDVKM. The length of the CDR3 is 16 residues. Trimming left V 7 bases short and J 0 bases short, with 16 bases between.

The gene calls are TRBV7-9 and TRBJ1-1; tentative D call: TRBD1 (5 bases). CDR1 and CDR2 (germline): SEHNR, FQNEAQ (reference sequence). Trimming stripped 1 base from V and 13 bases from J, with 16 bases between. The CDR3 covers 13 residues. The chain's CDR3 is CASSLGQAPGGFF. CDR3 DNA: TGTGCCAGCAGCTTAGGGCAGGCCCCCGGGGGTTTCTTT. Based on the CDR3 plus reference TRBV7-9 and TRBJ1-1, the full variable domain is DTGVSQNPRHKITKRGQNVTFRCDPISEHNRLYWYRQTLGQGPEFLTYFQNEAQLEKSRLLSDRFSAERPKGSFSTLEIQRTEQGDSAMYLCASSLGQAPGGFFGQGTRLTVV.

A single count supports this clone. The J gene is TRBJ2-7, the V gene TRBV27, with D tentatively TRBD1 (5 bases). Per germline, CDR1 MNHEY and CDR2 SMNVEV (reference sequence). The CDR3 has 14 amino acids. V was cut by 6 bases and J by 2 bases, with 14 bases left in between. As DNA, the CDR3 is TGTGCCAGCAGGCCAGGGAAGGCGACCTACGAGCAGTACTTC. Translating gives CASRPGKATYEQYF.

The sample holds a few counts of this clone. This rearrangement joins TRBV5-5 to TRBJ2-3; D might be TRBD1 or TRBD2, each matching 6 bases. The CDR3 is 13 amino acids. Germline V gene lookup returns CDR1 SGHKS and CDR2 YYEKEE (reference sequence). Trimming removed 4 bases at V and 6 bases at J, with 12 bases between. CDR3 amino acids: CASSVWGADTQYF. The CDR3 region has the DNA TGTGCCAGCAGCGTGTGGGGGGCTGATACGCAGTATTTT. The full variable domain, its missing parts supplied by reference TRBV5-5 and TRBJ2-3, is DAGVTQSPTHLIKTRGQQVTLRCSPISGHKSVSWYQQVLGQGPQFIFQYYEKEERGRGNFPDRFSARQFPNYSSELNVNALLLGDSALYLCASSVWGADTQYFGPGTRLTVL.

The V call is TRBV19, the J call TRBJ2-2; possibly TRBD1 for D (5 bases). From germline, CDR1 is LNHDA and CDR2 SQIVND (reference sequence). With 7 bases removed from V and 5 bases from J, the gap between germline ends came to 17 bases. The CDR3 is 15 residues long. CDR3 in DNA: TGTGCCAGTATGCGAGTTACAGGATTAACCGGGGAGCTGTTTTTT. This encodes CASMRVTGLTGELFF.

The J gene is TRBJ2-4, the V gene TRBV20-1; D gene ambiguous. Germline CDR1 is DFQATT and CDR2 is SNEGSKA (reference sequence). The V end lost 0 bases, the J end lost 9 bases, and 3 bases lay between the germline ends. The CDR3 is 10 residues long. As DNA, the CDR3 is TGCAGTGCTAGAGACTCCATTCAGTACTTC. This gives the protein CSARDSIQYF.

The chain couples TRBV18 to TRBJ2-1; D gene ambiguous. Germline loops: CDR1 KGHSH, CDR2 LQKENI. The V and J ends lost 1 base and 14 bases respectively, with 12 bases between them. CDR3 length equals 12 residues. CDR3 residues: CASSPQADKEFF. CDR3 coding DNA: TGTGCCAGCTCACCACAGGCGGATAAGGAGTTCTTC.

This clone was observed once. The rearrangement joins TRBV18 to TRBJ2-5; no clear D. Germline CDR1 is KGHSH and CDR2 is LQKENI. CDR3 length: 14 residues. The ends were cut back, 2 bases at V and 1 base at J, with 8 bases in the middle. CDR3 in DNA: TGTGCCAGCTCACCAACAGTGGTCCAAGAGACCCAGTACTTC. It encodes CASSPTVVQETQYF.

This rearrangement joins TRBV4-1 to TRBJ1-4; TRBD1 matches 7 bases. The CDR3 covers 16 residues. CDR1 MGHRA and CDR2 YSYEKL come from the germline V gene. Unmatched junction bases numbered 4, after V lost 1 base and J lost 2 bases. CDR3 region: CASSQARQGTNEKLFF. The CDR3 DNA reads TGCGCCAGCAGCCAAGCCCGACAGGGCACTAATGAAAAACTGTTTTTT.

The rearrangement links TRBV27 to TRBJ1-5; perhaps TRBD1 as D (6 bases). Germline V gene lookup returns CDR1 MNHEY and CDR2 SMNVEV (reference sequence). Trimming stripped 3 bases from V and 3 bases from J, with 9 bases between. This CDR3 is 14 amino acids long. Here the CDR3 reads CASSLVGANQPQHF. CDR3 DNA: TGTGCCAGCAGTTTGGTGGGGGCCAATCAGCCCCAGCATTTT.

The genes are TRBV7-9 and TRBJ2-5; no reliable D call. CDR3 length: 13 amino acids. CDR1 SEHNR and CDR2 FQNEAQ come from the germline V gene (reference sequence). V was pared by 5 bases and J by 2 bases, with 9 bases between. The CDR3 coding sequence is TGTGCCAGCAGCCCCGTCGGACAAGAGACCCAGTACTTC. Residues: CASSPVGQETQYF.

V usage is TRBV27 and J usage is TRBJ2-7; tentatively, D is TRBD1 or TRBD2 (5 bases each). Germline loops: CDR1 MNHEY, CDR2 SMNVEV (reference sequence). The V and J ends lost 3 bases and 1 base respectively, with 7 bases between them. The CDR3 has 13 amino acids. CDR3 coding DNA: TGTGCCAGCAGTTTGGGACGATCCTACGAGCAGTACTTC. Its protein is CASSLGRSYEQYF.

V usage is TRBV4-2 and J usage is TRBJ2-1; D may be TRBD1 (5 bases). V lost 2 bases, J lost 3 bases, and 14 bases lay in between. Germline CDR1 is LGHNA and CDR2 is YNFKEQ. The CDR3 consists of 16 residues. This chain's CDR3 is CASSQNRVGLYNEQFF. The CDR3 DNA sequence: TGTGCCAGCAGCCAAAATCGGGTGGGGCTCTACAATGAGCAGTTCTTC.

The rearrangement links TRBV4-1 to TRBJ2-5; D gene unclear. This CDR3 has 13 amino acids. The germline V gene has CDR1 MGHRA and CDR2 YSYEKL. Trimming cost V 1 base and J 5 bases, with 8 bases left between them. The CDR3 coding sequence is TGCGCCAGCAGCCAAGTTCTCCCGGAGACCCAGTACTTC. The encoded protein is CASSQVLPETQYF.

In its sample, this clone was seen a few times. The V and J genes are TRBV27 and TRBJ2-5, with D possibly TRBD1 on 5 matching bases. The germline V gene encodes CDR1 MNHEY and CDR2 SMNVEV (reference sequence). The V gene lost 2 bases and the J gene lost 4 bases, with 20 bases spanning the gap. The CDR3 is 17 amino acids. CDR3 region: CASSLAEGAGIAETQYF. The CDR3 coding sequence is TGTGCCAGCAGTTTAGCGGAAGGGGCAGGGATTGCAGAGACCCAGTACTTC.

The rearrangement joins TRBV4-2 to TRBJ2-7; D not resolved. Per germline, CDR1 LGHNA and CDR2 YNFKEQ. V was cut by 0 bases and J by 5 bases, with 14 bases left in between. This CDR3 comprises 15 residues. CDR3 protein: CASSQEIFPSHEQYF. The CDR3 region has the DNA TGTGCCAGCAGCCAAGAGATTTTCCCATCCCACGAGCAGTACTTC.

Only one count was recorded for this clone. The junction departs from the called germline gene at one end, perhaps through a read error. The same CDR3 arises from other DNA sequences in this sample as well. The chain carries TRBV25-1 and TRBJ1-6, with 11 bases fitting TRBD1. The length of the CDR3 is 16 residues. The germline gives CDR1 MGHDK, CDR2 SYGVNS. CDR3 nucleotides: TGTGCCAGCAGTGTACGGACAGGGGGCCGTTATTCACCTCTCCACTTT. It is translated as CASSVRTGGRYSPLHF.

The V call is TRBV7-8, the J call TRBJ2-7; weak D call: TRBD1 (5 bases). The V end lost 4 bases, the J end lost 2 bases, and 12 bases lay between the germline ends. The CDR3 runs to 14 residues. Per the germline V gene, CDR1 is SGHVS and CDR2 is FQNEAQ. This chain's CDR3 is CASSSQGRTYEQYF. The CDR3 region has the DNA TGTGCCAGCAGCTCCCAGGGTAGGACCTACGAGCAGTACTTC. Full variable domain (remainder filled in from reference TRBV7-8 and TRBJ2-7): GAGVSQSPRYKVAKRGQDVALRCDPISGHVSLFWYQQALGQGPEFLTYFQNEAQLDKSGLPSDRFFAERPEGSVSTLKIQRTQQEDSAVYLCASSSQGRTYEQYFGPGTRLTVT.

The rearrangement joins TRBV28 to TRBJ2-3; 9 bases align to TRBD1. CDR1 MDHEN and CDR2 SYDVKM come from the germline V gene. J lost 0 bases, V lost 5 bases, and 6 bases had no gene match. The CDR3 totals 16 residues. The CDR3 reads CASSIADRGSTDTQYF. DNA for the CDR3: TGTGCCAGCAGTATAGCGGACAGGGGCAGCACAGATACGCAGTATTTT.

The CDR3, as DNA: TGTGCCAGCAGCAGAGGGACAGGGGAGGGGACTGAAGCTTTCTTT. This codes for CASSRGTGEGTEAFF. The chain employs TRBV7-9 and TRBJ1-1; 10 nucleotides agree with TRBD1. The CDR3 sequence is 15 residues long. Per germline, CDR1 SEHNR and CDR2 FQNEAQ (reference sequence). J gave up 5 bases and V 5 bases, and 8 bases lay outside the gene matches. Using reference TRBV7-9 and TRBJ1-1 for the parts outside the CDR3, the full variable domain is DTGVSQNPRHKITKRGQNVTFRCDPISEHNRLYWYRQTLGQGPEFLTYFQNEAQLEKSRLLSDRFSAERPKGSFSTLEIQRTEQGDSAMYLCASSRGTGEGTEAFFGQGTRLTVV.

The rearrangement uses TRBV5-3 and TRBJ2-7; 9 bases line up with TRBD1. TRBV5-3 counts as an open reading frame of uncertain function. This CDR3 contains 12 residues. Trimming removed 10 bases from V and 4 bases from J; junction bases left unmatched: 6. This CDR3 reads CARPTGGYEQYF. The CDR3 DNA is TGTGCCCGCCCGACAGGGGGATACGAGCAGTACTTC.

This clone turned up a few times. CDR3 amino acids: CASNVQGAQETQYF. CDR3 coding DNA: TGCGCCAGCAATGTACAGGGGGCCCAAGAGACCCAGTACTTC. This chain joins TRBV5-1 and TRBJ2-5; 9 bases match TRBD1. CDR3 length equals 14 residues. V gave up 6 bases and J gave up 1 base; unmatched junction bases: 4. Germline V gene data show CDR1 as SGHRS and CDR2 as YFSETQ.

This rearrangement joins TRBV27 to TRBJ2-3, with unresolved D. Trimming stripped 5 bases from V and 1 base from J, with 4 bases between. The CDR3 is 12 amino acids. Germline loops: CDR1 MNHEY, CDR2 SMNVEV (reference sequence). The CDR3 coding sequence is TGTGCCAGCAGTCATGGCACAGATACGCAGTATTTT. Its translation is CASSHGTDTQYF.